This TCR beta chain came from a study of T-cell reconstitution after alpha-beta-depleted transplantation in children. General study points: TCRbeta diversity was high at day 60 in some patients (a result of surviving recipient T cells and thymic progenitors). Expanded graft clones, several hundred of them, were reportedly the source of alpha-beta T cells about two months after transplant. Most T-cell counts and diversity one year after the transplant came from T cells that were newly produced.

Unique molecular identifiers were incorporated into the prepared TCRbeta library. Each CDR3 protein gets one entry after TCRdb re-called the PCR reads with MiXCR. The sample records around 270,000 distinct CDR3 sequences, 6% to 10% being singletons. This clonotype appeared a few times. What it binds is not known. Germline loops: CDR1 SGHRS, CDR2 YFSETQ. Trimming pared 0 bases from V and 7 bases from J, leaving 14 bases between. The CDR3 consists of 16 residues. V gene TRBV5-1 combines with J gene TRBJ1-6; D remains ambiguous. This specimen was peripheral blood, taken 360 days after TCRalphabeta/CD19-depleted stem cell transplant. The TCR comes from a female patient aged 2 to 10 who had a stem cell transplant for Fanconi anemia, so the T cells may come from the graft donor. Written as DNA, the CDR3 is TGCGCCAGCAGCTTGGTGGCCAGCTGGGCAAATTCACCCCTCCACTTT. It translates to CASSLVASWANSPLHF. Full variable domain (remainder filled in from reference TRBV5-1 and TRBJ1-6): KAGVTQTPRYLIKTRGQQVTLSCSPISGHRSVSWYQQTPGQGLQFLFEYFSETQRNKGNFPGRFSGRQFSNSRSEMNVSTLELGDSALYLCASSLVASWANSPLHFGNGTRLTVT.